This T cell receptor (beta chain) originates from a study of long-term antiretroviral therapy in people with HIV. Study information: The oldest specimens predate the 2015 immediate-ART recommendation by about a decade.

Findings and caveats of the study: Control repertoires displayed wider CDR3 length ranges than the HIV repertoires.

This clone was found once. Antigen: not known. Survey-level resolution applied to immunoSEQ assay v3.0. Only in-frame clones appear in the TCRdb table, and some are missing; sequencing was by immunoSEQ multiplex PCR. The sample lists about 16,000 clones, roughly 84% occurring once. This TCR was sampled from a woman aged 40-49 years with HIV. This specimen was unsorted PBMCs, taken 0.5 years after starting antiretroviral therapy.

The DNA for the CDR3 is TGTGCCAGCTCACCACAGGTTCGATCGGGAGGCTACGAGCAGTACTTC. Amino acid sequence: CASSPQVRSGGYEQYF. V and J are TRBV18 and TRBJ2-7, with TRBD2 matching 7 bases. Germline CDR1 and CDR2: KGHSH and LQKENI. V trimming: 1 base; J trimming: 3 bases; junction bases outside the gene matches: 9. This CDR3 contains 16 residues. The full variable domain, its missing parts supplied by reference TRBV18 and TRBJ2-7, is NAGVMQNPRHLVRRRGQEARLRCSPMKGHSHVYWYRQLPEEGLKFMVYLQKENIIDESGMPKERFSAEFPKEGPSILRIQQVVRGDSAAYFCASSPQVRSGGYEQYFGPGTRLTVT.